Listed below are T cell receptor beta chains from one sample, sequenced in a study of cytomegalovirus exposure and HLA in healthy donors. TCRdb's copy holds only in-frame clones and misses some; the assay was immunoSEQ multiplex PCR. The table includes around 100,000 clones, 70% to 80% detected once. Sequenced: PBMCs. Every receptor here comes from a male donor in good health and CMV-seropositive. Each CDR3 is given with its conserved first and last residue. D genes are given only for firm matches. Size values are once, few and many counts, or a class for expanded clones, and some rows have none.

clone size,J gene,D gene,V gene,CDR3 DNA,CDR3 protein
once,TRBJ2-2,TRBD1,TRBV7-2,TGTGCCAGCAGCTACACAGGGGTTAACGGGGAGCTGTTTTTT,CASSYTGVNGELFF
NA,TRBJ2-3,TRBD2,TRBV19,TGTGCCGTGGGACTAGCGGGCCCCGTGGGAGATACGCAGTATTTT,CAVGLAGPVGDTQYF
NA,TRBJ1-4,TRBD1,TRBV9,TGTGCCAGCAGCGTTTCAGGGGGCAAAGGCGAAAAACTGTTTTTT,CASSVSGGKGEKLFF
NA,TRBJ2-3,NA,TRBV14,TGTGCCAGCAGCCACCCCAGGACGTCAGGGGATACGCAGTATTTT,CASSHPRTSGDTQYF
NA,TRBJ1-6,NA,TRBV9,TGTGCCAGCAGCGAAACAGGGAATCGGAATTCACCCCTCCACTTT,CASSETGNRNSPLHF
NA,TRBJ1-2,TRBD1,TRBV6-5,TGTGCCAGCAGCAGGGACAGGGGATCTAACTATGGCTACACCTTC,CASSRDRGSNYGYTF
NA,TRBJ2-2,TRBD2,TRBV5-1,TGCGCCAGCAGCCCGACTAGCGGGAGATCCGGGGAGCTGTTTTTT,CASSPTSGRSGELFF
NA,TRBJ2-3,TRBD2,TRBV19,TGTGCCAGCACTAGCGGGAGTAGGGCAGATACGCAGTATTTT,CASTSGSRADTQYF
NA,TRBJ2-7,TRBD1,TRBV28,TGTGCCAGCAGTCGGACAGGGCGTTCCTACGAGCAGTACTTC,CASSRTGRSYEQYF
NA,TRBJ2-7,TRBD1,TRBV11-2,TGTGCCAGCAGCTTGACGGACAGGGGGCAGTACGAGCAGTACTTC,CASSLTDRGQYEQYF
once,TRBJ1-4,NA,TRBV19,TGTGCCAGTACCCCGGCAGGGGATCCAACTAATGAAAAACTGTTTTTT,CASTPAGDPTNEKLFF
NA,TRBJ1-5,NA,TRBV5-5,TGTGCCAGCAGCCCTGACAGTCAAGGTCAGCCCCAGCATTTT,CASSPDSQGQPQHF
NA,TRBJ1-6,TRBD1,TRBV7-8,TGTGCCAGCAGCCCCGACAGGGTGGGTTCACCCCTCCACTTT,CASSPDRVGSPLHF
once,TRBJ1-6,NA,TRBV28,TGTGCCAGCAGTTTCGGTGAGGGTCGGAATTCACCCCTCCACTTT,CASSFGEGRNSPLHF
NA,TRBJ1-5,TRBD1,TRBV19,TGTGCCAGCACGGGACAGGGGATTCAGCCCCAGCATTTT,CASTGQGIQPQHF
NA,TRBJ2-7,TRBD2,TRBV7-3,TGTGCCAGCAGCCTGGGCGGAGCGGGAGGGGGCTACGAGCAGTACTTC,CASSLGGAGGGYEQYF
few,TRBJ1-4,NA,TRBV4-1,TGCGCCAGCAGCCGAGGACTGGTGAGGGAAAAACTGTTTTTT,CASSRGLVREKLFF
NA,TRBJ2-5,NA,TRBV5-7,TGTGCCAGCAGCCTTCCCTCCGGGACAAGAGAGACCCAGTACTTC,CASSLPSGTRETQYF
NA,TRBJ2-1,TRBD1,TRBV19,TGTGCCAGTAGCTCTTCCCCGTACAGGGGCGGTGAGCAGTTCTTC,CASSSSPYRGGEQFF
NA,TRBJ1-1,TRBD1,TRBV28,TGTGCCAGCAGTTTAGGGGACAGAAAAGCTTTCTTT,CASSLGDRKAFF
NA,TRBJ2-7,TRBD2,TRBV30,TGTGCCTGGAGTGGTAGCGGGGGGGGTTACGAGCAGTACTTC,CAWSGSGGGYEQYF
NA,TRBJ2-1,NA,TRBV18,TGTGCCAGCTCACCCCACCTCTTCGCGGGCCCCCTCTACAATGAGCAGTTCTTC,CASSPHLFAGPLYNEQFF
NA,TRBJ1-1,NA,TRBV23-1,TGCGCCAGCAGTCAATCTTCCGGGTGGGGGCTGGCGAACACTGAAGCTTTCTTT,CASSQSSGWGLANTEAFF
NA,TRBJ2-1,TRBD2,TRBV7-9,TGTGCCAGCAATCGACTAGCGGGCGCCAGCTCCTACAATGAGCAGTTCTTC,CASNRLAGASSYNEQFF
NA,TRBJ1-3,TRBD1,TRBV5-1,TGCGCCAGCAGCTCGGCGGGACAGGGGGCCGACACCATATATTTT,CASSSAGQGADTIYF
NA,TRBJ2-7,NA,TRBV28,TGTGCCAGCGTTGGCGCCCCACTATACGAGCAGTACTTC,CASVGAPLYEQYF
many,TRBJ2-1,TRBD2,TRBV25-1,TGTGCCAGCAGTGCCCAAGCGGGAGTAGGGTACAATGAGCAGTTCTTC,CASSAQAGVGYNEQFF
NA,TRBJ2-7,NA,TRBV9,TGTGCCAAGAATAGCGGCTCCTACGAGCAGTACTTC,CAKNSGSYEQYF
NA,TRBJ1-5,TRBD1,TRBV19,TGTGCCAGTAGTTCCCGACAGGGTGGGCAGCCCCAGCATTTT,CASSSRQGGQPQHF
NA,TRBJ2-5,NA,TRBV4-3,TGCGCCAGCAGCCAAGATGGCAACAACCAAGAGACCCAGTACTTC,CASSQDGNNQETQYF
NA,TRBJ2-2,TRBD1,TRBV6-6,TGTGCCAGCAGTCCGGACAGGGGGCCCACCGGGGAGCTGTTTTTT,CASSPDRGPTGELFF